The 2 T cell receptor beta chains in this list originate from one sample, sequenced in a study of blood T cells in healthy people across ages. Together with a sample-barcoded 5' primer, a J-beta primer mix was included in a second PCR lasting about 7 to 12 cycles. TCRdb analysed the 5' RACE reads with MiXCR anew, one entry per CDR3 protein. The sample holds 1.4 million to 1.5 million distinct CDR3 sequences; roughly 40% are singletons and the top ten take approximately 7.9%. Sequences were obtained from blood. These receptors were collected from a woman between 18 and 30 years old in good health.

This clonotype was seen repeatedly, ten times or more. The V call is TRBV20-1, the J call TRBJ1-2, with D maybe TRBD1 (5 bases). The V and J ends lost 4 bases and 7 bases respectively, with 13 bases between them. The CDR3 contains 12 residues. Per germline, CDR1 DFQATT and CDR2 SNEGSKA (reference sequence). CDR3 DNA sequence: TGCAGTGCTACTGGGGGGATGTCTGGCTACACCTTC. It specifies CSATGGMSGYTF.

This clonotype has just one count. The chain carries TRBV12-3 or TRBV12-4 and TRBJ2-7; D possibly corresponds to TRBD2 (6 bases). With the DNA end fitting TRBJ2-5 better, the J assignment may be wrong. This CDR3 region has 15 residues. DNA for the CDR3: TGTGCCAGCAGTTTCGGCGGGACTGGGTTTGGGACCCAGTACTTC. This sequence encodes CASSFGGTGFGTQYF.